The 23 T cell receptor beta chains presented below share a single source sample, sequenced in a study of cytomegalovirus exposure and HLA in healthy donors. Primers included in the PCR were 60 Vbeta and 13 Jbeta primers. The data were produced by immunoSEQ multiplex PCR, yet TCRdb's version contains in-frame clones alone and is incomplete. The sample consists of fewer than 150,000 clones, approximately 80% of them appearing once. The sample was PBMCs. All receptors come from a man aged 45 to 65 in good health and CMV-seronegative.

The V and J genes are TRBV5-6 and TRBJ2-2, with a possible D match to TRBD1 (6 bases). CDR3 size: 13 residues. V was trimmed by 4 bases and J by 6 bases, leaving 10 bases between them. CDR1 is SGHDT and CDR2 is YYEEEE in the germline V gene. CDR3 DNA sequence: TGTGCCAGCAGCAGGACAGTGCCCGGGGAGCTGTTTTTT. Amino acids: CASSRTVPGELFF.

This chain joins TRBV6-5 and TRBJ2-1, with 7 bases aligning to TRBD2. V lost 0 bases, J lost 5 bases, and 7 bases stayed unmatched. CDR1 is MNHEY, CDR2 SVGAGI, per germline. CDR3 length: 16 amino acids. The CDR3 sequence: CASSYSGGRGNNEQFF. Here the CDR3 DNA reads TGTGCCAGCAGTTACTCCGGCGGGAGAGGGAACAATGAGCAGTTCTTC.

The chain uses TRBV11-3 and TRBJ2-3; TRBD2 matches at 12 bases. Germline loops: CDR1 SGHNT, CDR2 YENEEA. With 6 bases clipped from V and 5 bases from J, the junction kept 18 bases outside the gene matches. CDR3 length equals 19 residues. The CDR3, as DNA: TGTGCCAGCAGTGGGGGGCTAGCGGGGGGGCCAAAGAGTGGAGATACGCAGTATTTT. Residues: CASSGGLAGGPKSGDTQYF.

This clone was seen only once. The genes are TRBV21-1 and TRBJ2-7; TRBD1 is the table's D call and was not checked against the DNA. TRBV21-1 is listed as a pseudogene. The CDR3 totals 14 residues. This CDR3 reads CASKRQGKVYEQYF. The CDR3 nucleotides read TGTGCCAGCAAAAGGCAGGGCAAGGTCTACGAGCAGTACTTC.

The J gene is TRBJ2-1, the V gene TRBV6-6, with 10 bases matching TRBD2. The CDR3 consists of 14 residues. CDR1 and CDR2 from the germline V gene are MNHNY and SVGAGI (reference sequence). V lost 3 bases to trimming and J lost 5 bases; unmatched junction nucleotides: 1. The DNA of the CDR3 is TGTGCCAGCAGTTATACTAGCGGGAACAATGAGCAGTTCTTC. It is translated as CASSYTSGNNEQFF.

This sequence joins TRBV9 and TRBJ2-5; D might be TRBD2 (6 bases). The V gene's germline CDR1 is SGDLS and CDR2 YYNGEE. CDR3 length: 14 amino acids. V was shortened by 2 bases and J by 1 base, with 9 bases between the two germline ends. In nucleotides, the CDR3 is TGTGCCAGCAGCGTTAGCGGAACCCAAGAGACCCAGTACTTC. Its translation: CASSVSGTQETQYF.

This clone was counted a few times. The genes are TRBV7-8 and TRBJ2-7; D possibly corresponds to TRBD1 (6 bases). The CDR3 runs to 15 residues. Germline V gives CDR1 SGHVS, CDR2 FQNEAQ. Trimming pared 2 bases from V and 3 bases from J, leaving 14 bases between. The CDR3 sequence: CASSLSLGQLYEQYF. The CDR3 bases are TGTGCCAGCAGCTTATCACTGGGACAACTCTACGAGCAGTACTTC.

This clone was seen just once. This chain uses TRBV7-3 with TRBJ2-1; 8 bases map to TRBD2. Germline V CDR1 and CDR2: SGHTA, FQGTGA. This CDR3 has 17 residues. The J segment lost 0 bases and the V segment lost 1 base, leaving 5 bases of the junction unmatched. The CDR3 nucleotides read TGTGCCAGCAGCTTAAACCCGAGCGGGAGCTCCTACAATGAGCAGTTCTTC. This codes for CASSLNPSGSSYNEQFF.

The chain has TRBV4-2 and TRBJ1-2; D perhaps matches TRBD1 (6 bases). The CDR3 totals 14 residues. The germline CDR1 and CDR2 sequences are LGHNA and YNFKEQ. Trimming stripped 10 bases from V and 5 bases from J, with 20 bases between. CDR3 loop: CATKPGQTNYGYTF. The CDR3 nucleotides are TGTGCCACCAAACCGGGACAAACGAATTATGGCTACACCTTC.

The V and J genes are TRBV7-9 and TRBJ2-5; possible D gene TRBD2, 6 bases. There are 14 residues in the CDR3. Trimming removed 4 bases from V and 2 bases from J, with 11 bases in between. Germline CDR1 reads SEHNR; CDR2 reads FQNEAQ (reference sequence). CDR3 nucleotide sequence: TGTGCCAGCAGCTGGGGGACTCCTCAAGAGACCCAGTACTTC. Translating gives CASSWGTPQETQYF.

The rearrangement joins TRBV29-1 to TRBJ2-5, with a possible D match to TRBD2 (6 bases). The CDR3 totals 14 residues. CDR1 and CDR2 from the germline V gene are SQVTM and ANQGSEA. The V and J ends lost 2 bases and 4 bases respectively, with 14 bases between them. CDR3 nucleotide sequence: TGCAGCGTTGAACGGGGACTGCCTCCAGAGACCCAGTACTTC. Protein product: CSVERGLPPETQYF.

V gene TRBV4-3 combines with J gene TRBJ2-3; D possibly corresponds to TRBD2 (6 bases). Germline-derived CDR1 and CDR2 are LGHNA and YSLEER. V was pared by 0 bases and J by 2 bases, with 9 bases between. The CDR3 loop spans 15 amino acids. The CDR3 nucleotides read TGCGCCAGCAGCCAAGATGGAGGGGACACAGATACGCAGTATTTT. Protein product: CASSQDGGDTDTQYF.

The chain has TRBV11-2 and TRBJ2-7; 9 bases are a match to TRBD1. Germline V CDR1 and CDR2: SGHAT, FQNNGV. The V and J ends lost 1 base and 5 bases, in that order; junction bases with no gene match: 9. CDR3 size: 16 residues. This chain's CDR3 is CASSLALGQGVNEQYF. The CDR3, as DNA: TGTGCCAGCAGCTTAGCCCTGGGACAGGGTGTGAACGAGCAGTACTTC.

The V gene is TRBV7-3, the J gene TRBJ2-2; D may be TRBD1 (6 bases). The CDR3 loop spans 17 amino acids. CDR1 SGHTA and CDR2 FQGTGA come from the germline V gene. Trimming took off 1 base at V and 4 bases at J, with 16 bases between the two ends. The CDR3 sequence: CASSLKRSGVSTGELFF. Here the CDR3 DNA reads TGTGCCAGCAGCTTAAAGAGGTCAGGGGTGAGCACCGGGGAGCTGTTTTTT.

Of note for this clone: A junction boundary mismatches the germline segment, possibly from a read error. The CDR3 reads CASSPQRDGELFF. The CDR3, as DNA: TGTGCTAGCAGTCCCCAGCGGGACGGGGAGCTGTTTTTT. This chain connects TRBV7-7 to TRBJ2-2; 7 bases fit TRBD2. The CDR3 contains 13 residues. From germline, CDR1 is SSHAT and CDR2 FNYEAQ (reference sequence).

In its sample, this clone was seen a few times. The CDR3 DNA is TGCGCCAGCAGCCCCAGCTCCACAGGGAGCGGTGGCTACACCTTC. Translated, it gives CASSPSSTGSGGYTF. The chain has TRBV4-3 and TRBJ1-2, with D perhaps TRBD1 (6 bases). This CDR3 region has 15 residues. The V gene's germline CDR1 is LGHNA and CDR2 YSLEER. Trimming shortened V by 4 bases and J by 7 bases, and 19 bases separated the two germline ends.

The CDR3 reads CASSTWTGANYGYTF. CDR3 bases: TGTGCCAGCAGTACGTGGACAGGGGCCAACTATGGCTACACCTTC. V is TRBV2 and J is TRBJ1-2; 9 positions agree with TRBD1. The CDR3 is 15 amino acids. Looked up from germline, CDR1 is SNHLY and CDR2 is FYNNEI. Unmatched junction bases numbered 6, after V lost 5 bases and J lost 2 bases.

For the CDR3, the DNA is TGTGCCAGCAGCTGGGGGGGACAGGGGGCGTACGAGCAGTACTTC. As protein: CASSWGGQGAYEQYF. This chain uses TRBV5-4 with TRBJ2-7; 12 nucleotides match TRBD1. The J segment lost 4 bases and the V segment lost 3 bases, leaving 5 bases of the junction unmatched. This CDR3 region has 15 residues. In germline, CDR1 is SGHNT, CDR2 YYREEE (reference sequence).

The chain employs TRBV28 and TRBJ1-3; 8 positions agree with TRBD1. Germline V gene lookup returns CDR1 MDHEN and CDR2 SYDVKM. CDR3 length: 15 amino acids. With V trimmed by 2 bases and J by 6 bases, 6 bases remained unmatched. The CDR3 loop is CASSLITGGENTIYF. CDR3 nucleotides: TGTGCCAGCAGTTTAATTACAGGGGGAGAAAACACCATATATTTT.

The chain recombines TRBV5-1 with TRBJ1-1, with TRBD1 matching 8 bases. There are 15 residues in the CDR3. J lost 3 bases, V lost 0 bases, and 4 bases had no gene match. The germline gives CDR1 SGHRS, CDR2 YFSETQ. The CDR3 bases are TGCGCCAGCAGCTTGGCCCTGACAGGGGACACTGAAGCTTTCTTT. It specifies CASSLALTGDTEAFF. The complete variable domain, with remaining parts taken from reference TRBV5-1 and TRBJ1-1, reads KAGVTQTPRYLIKTRGQQVTLSCSPISGHRSVSWYQQTPGQGLQFLFEYFSETQRNKGNFPGRFSGRQFSNSRSEMNVSTLELGDSALYLCASSLALTGDTEAFFGQGTRLTVV.

V usage is TRBV7-3 and J usage is TRBJ2-1; the match to TRBD1 covers 8 bases. The CDR3 runs 18 residues. V dropped 2 bases and J dropped 7; count of bases not matched to a gene: 16. Germline CDR1 reads SGHTA; CDR2 reads FQGTGA. The CDR3 region has the DNA TGTGCCAGCAGCTTATCCCCCCAGACAGGGGTCTTTGCGAATGAGCAGTTCTTC. Amino acids: CASSLSPQTGVFANEQFF.

V and J are TRBV6-5 and TRBJ1-1; 10 nucleotides align to TRBD1. From germline, CDR1 is MNHEY and CDR2 SVGAGI. The CDR3 sequence is 14 residues long. J gave up 5 bases and V 4 bases, and 4 bases lay outside the gene matches. CDR3 region: CASSLRTGGTEAFF. The CDR3 region has the DNA TGTGCCAGCAGTTTACGGACAGGGGGTACTGAAGCTTTCTTT.

This chain connects TRBV6-1 to TRBJ2-3, with a weak D call TRBD2 (6 bases). V was cut by 8 bases and J by 2 bases, with 14 bases left in between. CDR1 and CDR2 from the germline V gene are MNHNS and SASEGT. This CDR3 has 14 amino acids. The CDR3 loop is CASVFAGNTDTQYF. CDR3 in DNA: TGTGCCAGCGTCTTTGCGGGGAACACAGATACGCAGTATTTT.